The 4 T cell receptor beta chains presented below share a single source sample, sequenced in a study of technical replicates of blood from a handful of donors. Clones were sequenced by immunoSEQ multiplex PCR, and TCRdb holds only the in-frame ones, with some missing. Of around 50,000 clones listed, 90% to 97% are singletons. The sequenced sample was T cells isolated from PBMCs. The receptors come from a human donor in good health.

The rearrangement uses TRBV2 and TRBJ2-3; D remains ambiguous. This CDR3 spans 13 amino acids. Trimming shortened V by 4 bases and J by 2 bases, and 7 bases separated the two germline ends. Germline values: CDR1 SNHLY, CDR2 FYNNEI. For the CDR3, the DNA is TGTGCCAGCAGTGGAACTTACACAGATACGCAGTATTTT. This encodes CASSGTYTDTQYF.

The genes are TRBV19 and TRBJ1-2, with 7 nucleotides matching TRBD1. Trimming removed 5 bases from V and 8 bases from J; junction bases left unmatched: 11. Germline V gene data show CDR1 as LNHDA and CDR2 as SQIVND (reference sequence). This CDR3 comprises 14 residues. The CDR3 sequence is CASSLGQPQSGYTF. Here the CDR3 DNA reads TGTGCCAGTAGTCTGGGACAGCCTCAGTCGGGCTACACCTTC.

The rearrangement uses TRBV7-2 and TRBJ2-3; TRBD2 matches at 12 bases. Per germline, CDR1 SGHTA and CDR2 FQGNSA. The CDR3 length is 15 residues. V lost 5 bases and J lost 3; bases outside the gene matches: 3. The CDR3 bases are TGTGCCAGCAGCCTGACTAGCGGGAGAACAGATACGCAGTATTTT. It yields the protein CASSLTSGRTDTQYF.

The V call is TRBV1, the J call TRBJ2-5; the tabulated D call, TRBD2, remains unverified against the DNA. TRBV1 is assigned pseudogene status. CDR3 size: 12 residues. The CDR3 nucleotides read TGCACCACCCGGACTCGCCAAGAGACCCAGTACTTC. It is translated as CTTRTRQETQYF.